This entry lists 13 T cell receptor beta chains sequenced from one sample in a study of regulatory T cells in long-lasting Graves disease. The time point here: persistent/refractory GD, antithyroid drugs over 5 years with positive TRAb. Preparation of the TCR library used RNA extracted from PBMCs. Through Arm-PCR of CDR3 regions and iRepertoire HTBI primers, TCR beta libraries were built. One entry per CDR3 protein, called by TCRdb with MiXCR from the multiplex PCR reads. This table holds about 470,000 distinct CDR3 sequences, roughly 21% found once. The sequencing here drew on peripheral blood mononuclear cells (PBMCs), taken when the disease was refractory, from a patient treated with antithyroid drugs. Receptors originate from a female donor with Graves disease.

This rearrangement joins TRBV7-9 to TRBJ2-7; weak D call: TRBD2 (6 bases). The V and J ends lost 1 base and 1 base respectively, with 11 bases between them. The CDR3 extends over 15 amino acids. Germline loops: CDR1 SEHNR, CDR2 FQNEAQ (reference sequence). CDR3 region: CASSLGVSGSYEQYF. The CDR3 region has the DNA TGTGCCAGCAGCTTAGGGGTTAGCGGTTCCTACGAGCAGTACTTC.

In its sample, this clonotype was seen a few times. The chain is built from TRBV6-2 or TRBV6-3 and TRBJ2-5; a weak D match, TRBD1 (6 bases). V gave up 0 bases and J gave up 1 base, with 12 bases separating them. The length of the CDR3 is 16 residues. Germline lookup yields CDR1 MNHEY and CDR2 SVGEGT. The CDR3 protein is CASSYSPQGSQETQYF. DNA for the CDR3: TGTGCCAGCAGTTACTCTCCGCAGGGGAGCCAAGAGACCCAGTACTTC.

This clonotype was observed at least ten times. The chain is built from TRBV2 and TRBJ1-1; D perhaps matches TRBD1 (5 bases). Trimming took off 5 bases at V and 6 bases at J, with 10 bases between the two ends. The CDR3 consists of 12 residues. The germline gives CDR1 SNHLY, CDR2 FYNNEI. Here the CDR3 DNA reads TGTGCCAGCAGTTTCGGGACCCCTGAAGCTTTCTTT. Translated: CASSFGTPEAFF.

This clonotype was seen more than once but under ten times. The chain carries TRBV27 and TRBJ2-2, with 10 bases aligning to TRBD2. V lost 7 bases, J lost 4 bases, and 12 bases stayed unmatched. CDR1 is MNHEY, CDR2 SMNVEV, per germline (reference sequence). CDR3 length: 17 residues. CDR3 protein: CASNSLAGSSGTGELFF. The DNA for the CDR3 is TGTGCCAGCAACTCACTAGCGGGATCCTCGGGCACCGGGGAGCTGTTTTTT.

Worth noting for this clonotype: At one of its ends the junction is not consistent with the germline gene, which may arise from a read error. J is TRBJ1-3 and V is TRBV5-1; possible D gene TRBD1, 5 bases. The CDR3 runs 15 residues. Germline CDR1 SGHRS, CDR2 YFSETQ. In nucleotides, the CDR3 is TGCGCCAGCAGCTTCGGGGACTTCTCTGGAAACACCACATATTTT. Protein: CASSFGDFSGNTTYF.

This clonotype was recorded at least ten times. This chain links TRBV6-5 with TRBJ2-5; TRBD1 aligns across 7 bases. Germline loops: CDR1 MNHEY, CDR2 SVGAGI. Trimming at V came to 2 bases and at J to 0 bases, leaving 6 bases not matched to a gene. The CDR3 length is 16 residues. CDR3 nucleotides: TGTGCCAGCAGTTACCTTCTGGGGACAGACCAAGAGACCCAGTACTTC. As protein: CASSYLLGTDQETQYF.

The CDR3 DNA follows: TGTGCCAGCTTGGTTAATGGAGCTACAGATCCCGGAGCCGGGGAGCTGTTTTTT. This gives the protein CASLVNGATDPGAGELFF. The rearrangement uses TRBV11-2 and TRBJ2-2; no firm D call. Germline loops: CDR1 SGHAT, CDR2 FQNNGV. V was clipped by 8 bases and J by 6 bases, with 28 bases between them. The CDR3 consists of 18 residues.

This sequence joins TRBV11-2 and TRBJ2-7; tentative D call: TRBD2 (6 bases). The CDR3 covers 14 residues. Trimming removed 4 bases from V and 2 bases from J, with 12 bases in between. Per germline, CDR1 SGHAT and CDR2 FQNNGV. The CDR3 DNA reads TGTGCCAGCAGCTCCTTCCCGGGGGCCTACGAGCAGTACTTC. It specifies CASSSFPGAYEQYF.

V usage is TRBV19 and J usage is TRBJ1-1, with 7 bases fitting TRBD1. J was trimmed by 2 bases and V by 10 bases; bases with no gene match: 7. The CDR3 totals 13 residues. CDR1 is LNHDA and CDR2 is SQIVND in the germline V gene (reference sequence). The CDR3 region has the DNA TGTGCCACCCAATGGGACAGCAACACTGAAGCTTTCTTT. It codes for CATQWDSNTEAFF.

CDR3 residues: CASSLFVNYGYTF. In nucleotides, the CDR3 is TGTGCCAGCAGTTTATTCGTGAACTATGGCTACACCTTC. The chain carries TRBV27 and TRBJ1-2, with D uncertain. The CDR3 length is 13 residues. CDR1 and CDR2 from the germline V gene are MNHEY and SMNVEV (reference sequence). V lost 1 base and J 2 bases, leaving 5 bases between the germline ends.

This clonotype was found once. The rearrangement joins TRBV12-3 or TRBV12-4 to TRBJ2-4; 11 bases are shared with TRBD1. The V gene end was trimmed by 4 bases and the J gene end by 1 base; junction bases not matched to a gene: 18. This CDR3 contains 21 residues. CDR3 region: CASSSDSRTGGVTAAKNIQYF. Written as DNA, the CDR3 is TGTGCCAGCAGTTCCGACTCCCGGACAGGGGGCGTCACAGCGGCCAAAAACATTCAGTACTTC.

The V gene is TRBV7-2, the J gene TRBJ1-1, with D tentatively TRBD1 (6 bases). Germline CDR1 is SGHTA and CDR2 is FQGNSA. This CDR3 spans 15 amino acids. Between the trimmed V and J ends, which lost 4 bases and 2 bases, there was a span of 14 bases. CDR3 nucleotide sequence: TGTGCCAGCAGCTCCTCGGGGACACTAAACACTGAAGCTTTCTTT. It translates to CASSSSGTLNTEAFF.

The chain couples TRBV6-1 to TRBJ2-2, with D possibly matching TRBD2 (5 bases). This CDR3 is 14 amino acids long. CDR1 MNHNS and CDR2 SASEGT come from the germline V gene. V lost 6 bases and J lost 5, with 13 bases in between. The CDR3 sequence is CASRRALETGELFF. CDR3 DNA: TGTGCCAGCAGGCGTGCACTAGAGACCGGGGAGCTGTTTTTT.